The present TCR beta chain was sequenced within a study of cytomegalovirus exposure and HLA in healthy donors. 60 Vbeta and 13 Jbeta primers were used in PCR. The assay was immunoSEQ multiplex PCR, and TCRdb's table has in-frame clones only and misses some. The sample lists tens of thousands of clones; roughly 76% were seen once. Losses at the gene ends were 5 bases for V and 4 bases for J; bases not matched to a gene: 7. The length of the CDR3 is 15 residues. The germline gives CDR1 SGHVS, CDR2 FQNEAQ. The sample comprised PBMCs. J is TRBJ1-3 and V is TRBV7-8, with TRBD1 identical over 8 bases. The clonotype originates from a male donor in good health and CMV-seropositive. The DNA of the CDR3 is TGTGCCAGCAGCATCCAGGGGGCTTCCGGAAACACCATATATTTT. Residues: CASSIQGASGNTIYF. Complete variable domain (other parts from reference TRBV7-8 and TRBJ1-3): GAGVSQSPRYKVAKRGQDVALRCDPISGHVSLFWYQQALGQGPEFLTYFQNEAQLDKSGLPSDRFFAERPEGSVSTLKIQRTQQEDSAVYLCASSIQGASGNTIYFGEGSWLTVV.